Following are 6 T cell receptor beta chains from one sample sequenced in a study of cytomegalovirus exposure and HLA in healthy donors. 60 Vbeta and 13 Jbeta primers were used in PCR. Using immunoSEQ multiplex PCR, the repertoire was profiled, and TCRdb retains in-frame clones only, with some absent. The sample lists more than 55,000 clones; 80% were seen once. Sequenced: PBMCs. Receptors were obtained from a middle-aged woman in good health and CMV-seronegative.

CDR3 coding DNA: TGTGCCAGCTCGGGCGCCGGGGGGCTATACCAGCCCCAGCATTTT. Amino acid sequence: CASSGAGGLYQPQHF. The chain carries TRBV18 and TRBJ1-5; possibly TRBD1 for D (6 bases). The CDR3 runs to 15 residues. Per the germline V gene, CDR1 is KGHSH and CDR2 is LQKENI. V was cut by 6 bases and J by 7 bases, with 19 bases left in between.

This clone was observed a single time. The J gene is TRBJ2-2, the V gene TRBV7-2; D is perhaps TRBD2 (5 bases). Per germline, CDR1 SGHTA and CDR2 FQGNSA. V gave up 1 base and J gave up 6 bases, with 12 bases separating them. The CDR3 extends over 15 amino acids. The CDR3 sequence is CASSLVSSTAGELFF. CDR3 sequence (DNA): TGTGCCAGCAGCTTAGTTTCTAGCACGGCCGGGGAGCTGTTTTTT. Variable domain in full (rest from reference TRBV7-2 and TRBJ2-2): GAGVSQSPSNKVTEKGKDVELRCDPISGHTALYWYRQSLGQGLEFLIYFQGNSAPDKSGLPSDRFSAERTGGSVSTLTIQRTQQEDSAVYLCASSLVSSTAGELFFGEGSRLTVL.

The chain combines TRBV27 with TRBJ1-1, with D possibly TRBD1 on 5 matching bases. Between the trimmed V and J ends, which lost 1 base and 5 bases, there was a span of 11 bases. CDR1 MNHEY and CDR2 SMNVEV come from the germline V gene (reference sequence). This CDR3 contains 14 residues. Written as DNA, the CDR3 is TGTGCCAGCAGTTTATTCGTAGGACAAACTGAAGCTTTCTTT. Translation: CASSLFVGQTEAFF.

The rearrangement links TRBV15 to TRBJ2-7, with 9 bases aligning to TRBD2. The germline V gene has CDR1 LNHNV and CDR2 YYDKDF (reference sequence). This CDR3 spans 15 amino acids. J lost 0 bases, V lost 1 base, and 1 base had no gene match. This CDR3 reads CATSRGGRASYEQYF. CDR3 nucleotides: TGTGCCACCAGCAGAGGCGGGAGGGCCTCCTACGAGCAGTACTTC.

V is TRBV2 and J is TRBJ2-7, with 7 bases matching TRBD2. The germline gives CDR1 SNHLY, CDR2 FYNNEI. The ends lost 7 bases at V and 2 bases at J; junction bases unmatched: 8. There are 14 residues in the CDR3. This CDR3 is CASKAGEQAYEQYF. For the CDR3, the DNA is TGTGCCAGCAAGGCGGGAGAGCAGGCCTACGAGCAGTACTTC. Together with reference TRBV2 and TRBJ2-7, the CDR3 gives the full variable domain: EPEVTQTPSHQVTQMGQEVILRCVPISNHLYFYWYRQILGQKVEFLVSFYNNEISEKSEIFDDQFSVERPDGSNFTLKIRSTKLEDSAMYFCASKAGEQAYEQYFGPGTRLTVT.

The chain couples TRBV5-1 to TRBJ2-2, with 8 bases aligning to TRBD1. Germline CDR1 and CDR2: SGHRS and YFSETQ. This CDR3 has 16 amino acids. Germline trimming cut 4 bases from V and 1 base from J; bases unmatched to any gene: 6. CDR3 in DNA: TGCGCCAGCAGCGGACCGGGACAGGAGAACACCGGGGAGCTGTTTTTT. It codes for CASSGPGQENTGELFF.